This TCR beta chain was found in a study of T cell responses to AZD1222 COVID-19 vaccine. Study summary: Doses given second, at about 4 or about 12 weeks, were pooled.

Only in-frame clones appear in the TCRdb table, and some are missing; sequencing was by immunoSEQ multiplex PCR. The sample holds approximately 130,000 clones, roughly nine tenths seen once. Germline V gene data show CDR1 as SEHNR and CDR2 as FQNEAQ (reference sequence). This CDR3 is 14 amino acids long. Unmatched junction bases numbered 6, after V lost 6 bases and J lost 4 bases. Sequenced here: peripheral blood, sampled on day 0 of AZD1222 vaccination. The chain carries TRBV7-9 and TRBJ2-1; the match to TRBD2 covers 7 bases. The receptor's source is an adult in good health. CDR3 sequence reads: CASSWTSQYNEQFF. In nucleotides, the CDR3 is TGTGCCAGCAGTTGGACTAGTCAATACAATGAGCAGTTCTTC.